These 10 T cell receptor beta chains originate from one sample sequenced in a study of T cell responses to AZD1222 COVID-19 vaccine. Clones were sequenced by immunoSEQ multiplex PCR, and TCRdb holds only the in-frame ones, with some missing. Seen here are roughly 150,000 clones, around 90% observed once, and the top ten hold about 1.6%. The source was peripheral blood, collected on day 0 of AZD1222 vaccination. The receptor source for this set is an adult in good health.

The genes are TRBV7-2 and TRBJ1-5; tentatively, D is TRBD1 (5 bases). There are 14 residues in the CDR3. Germline V CDR1 and CDR2: SGHTA, FQGNSA. The V end was cut by 1 base, the J end by 9 bases, with 13 bases between. The CDR3 sequence: CASSLGGPKGPQHF. The CDR3 DNA sequence: TGTGCCAGCAGCTTAGGGGGCCCAAAGGGGCCCCAGCATTTT.

This clone was seen ten or more times. This chain joins TRBV5-1 and TRBJ1-4; 12 nucleotides agree with TRBD1. The CDR3 length is 17 residues. Germline trimming cut 2 bases from V and 2 bases from J; bases unmatched to any gene: 4. Germline lookup yields CDR1 SGHRS and CDR2 YFSETQ. For the CDR3, the DNA is TGCGCCAGCAGCTTCCTCGGGACAGGGGGCACTAATGAAAAACTGTTTTTT. Amino acids: CASSFLGTGGTNEKLFF.

CDR3 amino acids: CASSMNSIRSGASYNEQFF. CDR3 nucleotides: TGTGCCAGTAGTATGAACTCAATCCGGAGCGGGGCTTCCTACAATGAGCAGTTCTTC. The chain is built from TRBV19 and TRBJ2-1, with 7 positions matching TRBD2. Germline V gene lookup returns CDR1 LNHDA and CDR2 SQIVND (reference sequence). V trimming: 3 bases; J trimming: 1 base; junction bases outside the gene matches: 15. The CDR3 sequence is 19 residues long.

The chain recombines TRBV19 with TRBJ1-5, with 9 positions matching TRBD1. The V and J ends lost 5 bases and 8 bases, in that order; junction bases with no gene match: 7. CDR3 length: 14 residues. Germline CDR1 and CDR2: LNHDA and SQIVND (reference sequence). The CDR3 coding sequence is TGTGCCAGTAGTCTACGGACAGGGGAAAAGCCCCAGCATTTT. Its translation is CASSLRTGEKPQHF.

The rearrangement uses TRBV4-3 and TRBJ2-5, with a weak D call TRBD2 (5 bases). V was clipped by 4 bases and J by 0 bases, with 12 bases between them. Germline CDR1 is LGHNA and CDR2 is YSLEER. CDR3 length equals 15 residues. The CDR3 reads CASSRSQRYQETQYF. DNA for the CDR3: TGCGCCAGCAGCCGATCTCAGCGGTACCAAGAGACCCAGTACTTC.

V gene TRBV7-9 combines with J gene TRBJ2-2, with a weak D call TRBD1 (5 bases). This CDR3 region has 16 residues. In germline, CDR1 is SEHNR, CDR2 FQNEAQ (reference sequence). Trimming removed 2 bases at V and 0 bases at J, with 10 bases between. Written as DNA, the CDR3 is TGTGCCAGCAGCTTACTAGGGGCCGCGAACACCGGGGAGCTGTTTTTT. This translates into CASSLLGAANTGELFF.

V and J are TRBV15 and TRBJ2-2; D tentatively reads TRBD1 or TRBD2 (5 bases each). Per germline, CDR1 LNHNV and CDR2 YYDKDF (reference sequence). This CDR3 has 16 amino acids. Trimming cost V 1 base and J 6 bases, with 15 bases left between them. CDR3 amino acids: CATSRVLGESAGELFF. Written as DNA, the CDR3 is TGTGCCACCAGCAGAGTGTTGGGGGAGTCGGCCGGGGAGCTGTTTTTT.

In DNA form, the CDR3 reads TGTGCCAGCTCACCACCGGGAGGGTCTGGAAACACCATATATTTT. Translating it yields CASSPPGGSGNTIYF. The chain joins TRBV18 to TRBJ1-3; no reliable D call. Germline V gives CDR1 KGHSH, CDR2 LQKENI. V was cut by 0 bases and J by 1 base, with 7 bases left in between. The CDR3 loop spans 15 amino acids. Filled out from reference TRBV18 and TRBJ1-3, the complete variable domain reads NAGVMQNPRHLVRRRGQEARLRCSPMKGHSHVYWYRQLPEEGLKFMVYLQKENIIDESGMPKERFSAEFPKEGPSILRIQQVVRGDSAAYFCASSPPGGSGNTIYFGEGSWLTVV.

The gene calls are TRBV7-3 and TRBJ1-1; no definite D call. The CDR3 runs to 14 residues. V was trimmed by 1 base and J by 1 base, leaving 7 bases between them. Germline loops: CDR1 SGHTA, CDR2 FQGTGA. The CDR3 DNA sequence: TGTGCCAGCAGCTTAAGGGCGGCGAACACTGAAGCTTTCTTT. The encoded protein is CASSLRAANTEAFF. The full variable domain, rest sourced from reference TRBV7-3 and TRBJ1-1, is GAGVSQTPSNKVTEKGKYVELRCDPISGHTALYWYRQSLGQGPEFLIYFQGTGAADDSGLPNDRFFAVRPEGSVSTLKIQRTERGDSAVYLCASSLRAANTEAFFGQGTRLTVV.

V is TRBV2 and J is TRBJ2-2, with TRBD2 identical over 7 bases. Germline loops: CDR1 SNHLY, CDR2 FYNNEI. There are 15 residues in the CDR3. V was clipped by 5 bases and J by 2 bases; unmatched bases: 5. The CDR3 loop reads CASSRTRANTGELFF. The CDR3 DNA sequence: TGTGCCAGCAGTAGGACTAGGGCTAACACCGGGGAGCTGTTTTTT.